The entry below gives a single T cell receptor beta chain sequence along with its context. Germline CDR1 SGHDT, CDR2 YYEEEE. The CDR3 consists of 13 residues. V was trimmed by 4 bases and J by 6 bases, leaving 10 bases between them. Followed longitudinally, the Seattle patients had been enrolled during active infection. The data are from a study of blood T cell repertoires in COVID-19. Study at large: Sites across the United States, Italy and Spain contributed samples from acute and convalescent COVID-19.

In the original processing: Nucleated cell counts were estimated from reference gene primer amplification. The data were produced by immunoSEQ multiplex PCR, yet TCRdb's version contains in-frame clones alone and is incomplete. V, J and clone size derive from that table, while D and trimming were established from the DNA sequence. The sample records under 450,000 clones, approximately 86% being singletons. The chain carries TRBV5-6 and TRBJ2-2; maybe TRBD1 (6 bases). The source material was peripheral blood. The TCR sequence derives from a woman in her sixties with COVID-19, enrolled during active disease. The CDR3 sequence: CASSVQGSGELFF. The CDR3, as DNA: TGTGCCAGCAGCGTACAGGGCTCCGGGGAGCTGTTTTTT.